This TCR beta chain came from a study of cytomegalovirus exposure and HLA in healthy donors. Study-level findings and limits: Owing to their indistinguishability, certain V segments, notably TRBV6-2 and TRBV6-3, were excluded. Differences between HLA loci emerged in a later analysis of TCR association rates, with DRB1 most and HLA-C fewest.

Trimming at V came to 7 bases and at J to 4 bases, leaving 9 bases not matched to a gene. The CDR3 is made up of 14 amino acids. Germline CDR1 is MNHEY and CDR2 is SVGAGI. Donors sampled were nominally healthy, though unrecorded immune exposures were likely. The PCR employed 60 Vbeta primers together with 13 Jbeta primers. The table came from immunoSEQ multiplex PCR; TCRdb's copy has only in-frame clones and leaves some out. The repertoire consists of 95,000 to 120,000 clones, with approximately 67% occurring once and the leading ten covering about 8.3%. As for this clone: Its antigen is undetermined.

V usage is TRBV6-5 and J usage is TRBJ1-1, with 7 nucleotides matching TRBD1. This sequence was found in a young man in good health and CMV-seropositive. Input material: PBMCs. CDR3 nucleotides: TGTGCCAGCATCCGCGCAGGGGGTTTCACTGAAGCTTTCTTT. It is translated as CASIRAGGFTEAFF.